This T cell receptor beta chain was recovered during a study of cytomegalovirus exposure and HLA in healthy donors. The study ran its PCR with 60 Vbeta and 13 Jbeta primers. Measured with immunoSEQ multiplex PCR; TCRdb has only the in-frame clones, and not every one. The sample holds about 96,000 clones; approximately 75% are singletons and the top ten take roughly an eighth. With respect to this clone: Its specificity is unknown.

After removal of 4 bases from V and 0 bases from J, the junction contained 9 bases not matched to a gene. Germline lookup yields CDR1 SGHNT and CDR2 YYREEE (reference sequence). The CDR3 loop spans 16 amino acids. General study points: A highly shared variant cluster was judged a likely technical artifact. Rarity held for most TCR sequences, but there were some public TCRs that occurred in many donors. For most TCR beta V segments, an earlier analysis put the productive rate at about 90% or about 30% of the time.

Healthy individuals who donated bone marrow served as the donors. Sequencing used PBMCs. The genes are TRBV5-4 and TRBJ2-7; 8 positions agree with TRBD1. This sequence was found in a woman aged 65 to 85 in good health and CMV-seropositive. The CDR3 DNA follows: TGTGCCAGCAGCCCTGGACAGGGCCTAACCTCCTACGAGCAGTACTTC. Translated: CASSPGQGLTSYEQYF.